This T cell receptor (beta chain) was observed in a study of human T cells and chemical hapten exposure (dated by TCRdb to the early 2020s). Context from the whole study: For sensitization, 2% DPC in acetone was applied to a roughly 2 cm by roughly 2 cm area of upper inner arm skin. Throughout the approximately 24-week study period, patients were also given weekly therapeutic DPC doses on the scalp. Patch testing was performed on the upper back with Finn chambers containing 0.01% DPC, and the patch tests were scored after 6 days according to International Contact Dermatitis Research Group standards. Alopecia areata with under or over 50% scalp involvement, alopecia totalis and alopecia universalis were represented in the patient cohort, which was mostly female. The libraries were sequenced as a pool, and the TCR yield per sample differed mostly because of small variations in library volumes within the pool. The study tracked peripheral blood TCR repertoire changes in vivo during primary and secondary sensitization to the hapten diphenylcyclopropenone (DPC) in alopecia patients. Patient blood was sampled pre-sensitization (week 0) and at 2, 6 and about 24 weeks after DPC sensitization. For TCR sequencing, blood came from some 31 alopecia patients at anywhere from one to four time points (pre-sensitization, 2, 6 and 24 weeks). General conclusions and limits of the study: The number of PT1 expanded TCRs positively correlated with patch test score, significant at thresholds 8, 16 and 32 but not 4. Significantly more large CDR3 similarity clusters were formed by expanded TCRs than by pre-sensitization or healthy control sets, consistent with antigen-driven responses. Repeated subsampling changed both the strength of the expansion versus patch-test correlation and the threshold at which the correlation became significant. DPC sensitization did not change the number of TCRs with a frequency above 1 in 1000, and there was no evidence of changes in global repertoire structure. All patients had alopecia, a presumed autoimmune disease, so their immune response might differ from that of healthy individuals.

The library was produced with RACE. Sequencing used a NextSeq 500. During library preparation, unique molecular identifiers were attached to individual cDNA molecules so that TCRs could be counted quantitatively and reproducibly. Each blood RNA sample was used to sequence both TCR alpha and TCR beta chains. In the source study's methods: The median number of TCRs per sample was around 100,000, ranging from roughly 23,224 to 690,600. V, J and CDR3 annotation of the TCR reads was performed with the Decombinator software suite. Every sample was subsampled to the same number of TCRs (28,000) for the PS versus PT1 abundance plots. TCRs were defined as expanded if absent before sensitization and observed at least eight times at the 2-week time point. The raw public data were reprocessed by TCRdb itself: fastp quality trimming at Q25, MiXCR clonotype calling, in-frame beta chains only. Each CDR3 protein appears once, grouped with its most common genes and DNA. These V and J calls rely on TCRdb rather than the paper's analysis. In all, the sample holds 150,000 to 200,000 distinct CDR3 sequences, and about a fifth of those were seen once. The ten largest clones add up to over 6.5% of the sample.

The CDR3, from cysteine to phenylalanine, totals 16 residues. Of all the DNA, just the CDR3 is kept, 48 bases in frame from base 1. Ends trimmed: V by 6 bases, J by 4 bases; bases unmatched to a gene: 12. Read against the paper, the sample's time point label means: patch test 1, 2 weeks after DPC sensitization. The sample's treatment or condition label, in plain terms: therapeutic diphenylcyclopropenone sensitization with weekly scalp DPC. At every patch-test visit, the blood draw took place before the patch test was put on. Eligible patients were aged 18 to 70, diagnosed with alopecia, deemed suitable for DPC therapy, and excluded if pregnant. Total RNA was isolated from unfractionated whole blood collected in Tempus Blood RNA tubes. As for this clonotype: Its antigen specificity is not known. No qualities accompany the bases; no much larger clone lies one base away.

Sequenced material: whole blood, taken in connection with sensitization to the hapten diphenylcyclopropenone (DPC). The source of this sequence is a woman between 50 and 59 years old with alopecia areata. Some clones in this sample may be carry-over from other donors' samples. In this chain, TRBV5-3 is recombined with TRBJ1-5; the central 8 bases match TRBD1. TRBV5-3 qualifies as an ORF whose function is uncertain. The CDR3 reads CARIPWAGGRNQPQHF. At the DNA level, the sequence is TGTGCCAGAATCCCGTGGGCAGGGGGCAGGAATCAGCCCCAGCATTTT.